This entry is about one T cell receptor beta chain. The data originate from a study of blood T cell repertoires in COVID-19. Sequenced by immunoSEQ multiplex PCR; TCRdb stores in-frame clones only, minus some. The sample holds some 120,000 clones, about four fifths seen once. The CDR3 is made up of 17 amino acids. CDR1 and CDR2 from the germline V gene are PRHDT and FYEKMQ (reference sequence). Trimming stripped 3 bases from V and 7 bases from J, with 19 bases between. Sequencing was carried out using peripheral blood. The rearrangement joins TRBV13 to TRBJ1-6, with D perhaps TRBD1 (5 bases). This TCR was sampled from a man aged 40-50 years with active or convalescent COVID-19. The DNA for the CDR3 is TGTGCCAGCAGCTTCAGGGAAGAAGGGGCGAGGAATTCACCCCTCCACTTT. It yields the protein CASSFREEGARNSPLHF.